This record looks at one T cell receptor (beta chain) sequence and its context. Its target is not known. The data originate from a study of cytomegalovirus exposure and HLA in healthy donors. The PCR was carried out with 60 Vbeta primers and 13 Jbeta primers. The protocol was immunoSEQ multiplex PCR, while the TCRdb copy is restricted to in-frame clones and leaves out a portion. Among around 120,000 clones listed, 83% were seen once. General study points: Compared with the roughly 700-donor mean, an Asian-associated ancestry cluster reportedly had fewer N-insertions, according to a later analysis. TCR beta V segments were, for the most part, productive about 87% or about 30% of the time in an earlier analysis.

Sequencing input: PBMCs. This clonotype was obtained from a girl aged 2 to 10 in good health and CMV-seronegative.

The CDR3 coding sequence is TGTGCCAGCAGTGAACAGGGGCGCAATCAGCCCCAGCATTTT. As protein: CASSEQGRNQPQHF. V usage is TRBV6-1 and J usage is TRBJ1-5; D might be TRBD1 (6 bases). CDR1 is MNHNS, CDR2 SASEGT, per germline. V shed 2 bases and J shed 2 bases, with 7 bases lying between them. This CDR3 spans 14 amino acids.